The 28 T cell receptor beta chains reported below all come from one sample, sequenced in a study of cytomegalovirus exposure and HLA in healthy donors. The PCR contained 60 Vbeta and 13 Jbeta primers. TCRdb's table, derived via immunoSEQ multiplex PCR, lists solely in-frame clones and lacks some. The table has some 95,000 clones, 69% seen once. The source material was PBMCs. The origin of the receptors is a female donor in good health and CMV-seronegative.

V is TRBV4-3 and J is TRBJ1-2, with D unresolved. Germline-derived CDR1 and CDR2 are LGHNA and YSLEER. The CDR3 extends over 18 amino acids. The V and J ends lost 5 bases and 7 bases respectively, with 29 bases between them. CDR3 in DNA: TGCGCCAGCAGCGAAGCGGCCGACGGTAGGGCGGGCATGCGTGGCTACACCTTC. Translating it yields CASSEAADGRAGMRGYTF.

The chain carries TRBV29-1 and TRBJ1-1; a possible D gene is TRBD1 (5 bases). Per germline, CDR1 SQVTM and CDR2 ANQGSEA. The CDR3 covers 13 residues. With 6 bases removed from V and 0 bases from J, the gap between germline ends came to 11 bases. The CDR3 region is CSVGIGVNTEAFF. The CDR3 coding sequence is TGCAGCGTGGGGATAGGGGTGAACACTGAAGCTTTCTTT.

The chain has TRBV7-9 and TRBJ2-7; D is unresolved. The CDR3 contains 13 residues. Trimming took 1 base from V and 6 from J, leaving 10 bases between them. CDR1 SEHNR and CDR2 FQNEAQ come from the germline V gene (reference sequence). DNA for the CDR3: TGTGCCAGCAGCTTAGTGGGCACCGGCGAGCAGTACTTC. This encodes CASSLVGTGEQYF.

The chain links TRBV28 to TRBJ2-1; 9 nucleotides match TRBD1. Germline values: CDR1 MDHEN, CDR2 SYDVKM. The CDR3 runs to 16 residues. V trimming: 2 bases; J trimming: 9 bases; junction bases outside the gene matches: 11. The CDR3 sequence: CASSLRGTGNTGEQFF. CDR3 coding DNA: TGTGCCAGCAGTTTAAGGGGGACAGGGAATACGGGTGAGCAGTTCTTC.

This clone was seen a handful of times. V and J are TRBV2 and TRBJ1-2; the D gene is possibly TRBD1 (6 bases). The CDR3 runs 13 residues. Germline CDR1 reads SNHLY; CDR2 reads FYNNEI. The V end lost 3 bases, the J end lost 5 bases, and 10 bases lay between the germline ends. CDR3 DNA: TGTGCCAGCAGTGAGGACAGCCCGTATGGCTACACCTTC. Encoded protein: CASSEDSPYGYTF.

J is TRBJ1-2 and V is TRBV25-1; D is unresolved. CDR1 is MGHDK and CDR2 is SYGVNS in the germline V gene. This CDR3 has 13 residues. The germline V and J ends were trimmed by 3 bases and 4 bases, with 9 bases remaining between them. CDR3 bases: TGTGCCAGCAGTGAGGGAGTTCCCTATGGCTACACCTTC. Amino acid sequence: CASSEGVPYGYTF.

CDR3 DNA sequence: TGTGCCAGCAGTTTGGGGTGGGGGGACGAGCAGTACTTC. Translating it yields CASSLGWGDEQYF. This rearrangement joins TRBV28 to TRBJ2-7, with D possibly being TRBD2 (6 bases). Germline assignment: CDR1 MDHEN and CDR2 SYDVKM. V lost 3 bases and J 5 bases, leaving 11 bases between the germline ends. The length of the CDR3 is 13 residues. Full variable domain (remainder filled in from reference TRBV28 and TRBJ2-7): DVKVTQSSRYLVKRTGEKVFLECVQDMDHENMFWYRQDPGLGLRLIYFSYDVKMKEKGDIPEGYSVSREKKERFSLILESASTNQTSMYLCASSLGWGDEQYFGPGTRLTVT.

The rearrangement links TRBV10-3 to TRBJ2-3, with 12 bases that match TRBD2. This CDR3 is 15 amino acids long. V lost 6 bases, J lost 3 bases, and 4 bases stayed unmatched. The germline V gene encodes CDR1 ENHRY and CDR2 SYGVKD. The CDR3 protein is CAIRTTSGRTDTQYF. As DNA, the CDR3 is TGTGCCATCAGAACGACTAGCGGGAGAACAGATACGCAGTATTTT.

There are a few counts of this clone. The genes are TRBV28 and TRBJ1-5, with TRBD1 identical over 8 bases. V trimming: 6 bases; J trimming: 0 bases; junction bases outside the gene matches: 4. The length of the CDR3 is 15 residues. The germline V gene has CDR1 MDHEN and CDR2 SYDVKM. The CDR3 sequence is CASRKGQVSNQPQHF. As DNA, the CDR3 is TGTGCCAGCAGGAAGGGACAGGTTAGCAATCAGCCCCAGCATTTT.

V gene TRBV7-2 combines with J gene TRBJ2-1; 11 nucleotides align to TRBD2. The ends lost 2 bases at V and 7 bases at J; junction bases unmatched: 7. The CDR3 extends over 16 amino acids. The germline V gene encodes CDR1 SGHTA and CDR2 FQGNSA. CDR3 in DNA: TGTGCCAGCAGCTTATCTACTAGCGGGGGAGGGAATGAGCAGTTCTTC. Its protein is CASSLSTSGGGNEQFF.

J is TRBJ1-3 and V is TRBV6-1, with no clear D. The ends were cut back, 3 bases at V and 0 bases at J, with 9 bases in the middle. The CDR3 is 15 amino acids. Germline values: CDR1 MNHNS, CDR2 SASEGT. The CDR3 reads CASSDPLRSGNTIYF. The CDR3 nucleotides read TGTGCCAGCAGTGACCCCCTCCGCTCTGGAAACACCATATATTTT.

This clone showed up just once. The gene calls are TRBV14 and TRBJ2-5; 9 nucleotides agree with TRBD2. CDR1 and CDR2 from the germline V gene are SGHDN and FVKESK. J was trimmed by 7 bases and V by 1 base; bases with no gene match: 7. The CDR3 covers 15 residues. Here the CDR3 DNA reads TGTGCCAGCAGCCAAGTTCGAGCGGGGGGCGGGACCCAGTACTTC. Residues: CASSQVRAGGGTQYF.

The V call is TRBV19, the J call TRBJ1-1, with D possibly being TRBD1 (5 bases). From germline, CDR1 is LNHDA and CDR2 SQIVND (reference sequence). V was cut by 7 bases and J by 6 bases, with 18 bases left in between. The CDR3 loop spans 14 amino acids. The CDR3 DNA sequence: TGTGCCAGTAAGCTCGACAGTAATATCCCTGAAGCTTTCTTT. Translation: CASKLDSNIPEAFF.

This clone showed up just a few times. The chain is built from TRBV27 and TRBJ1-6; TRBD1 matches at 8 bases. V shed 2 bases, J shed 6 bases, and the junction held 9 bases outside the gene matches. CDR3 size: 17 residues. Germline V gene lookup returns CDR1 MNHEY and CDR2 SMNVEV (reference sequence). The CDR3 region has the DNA TGTGCCAGCAGTTTAACAGCCCAGGGGGCAGGTAATTCACCCCTCCACTTT. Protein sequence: CASSLTAQGAGNSPLHF.

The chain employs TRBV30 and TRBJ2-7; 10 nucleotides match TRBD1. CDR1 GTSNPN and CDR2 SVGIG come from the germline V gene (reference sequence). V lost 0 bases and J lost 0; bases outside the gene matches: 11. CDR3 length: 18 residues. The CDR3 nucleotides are TGTGCCTGGAGTGTCGGGACAGGGGCCCTTCTCAGCTCCTACGAGCAGTACTTC. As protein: CAWSVGTGALLSSYEQYF.

The chain's CDR3 is CASSLRTDTDTQYF. DNA for the CDR3: TGTGCCAGCAGCTTACGGACAGACACGGATACGCAGTATTTT. This chain links TRBV7-9 with TRBJ2-3; D possibly corresponds to TRBD1 (6 bases). The germline V gene has CDR1 SEHNR and CDR2 FQNEAQ (reference sequence). CDR3 length equals 14 residues. The V gene lost 2 bases and the J gene lost 6 bases, with 12 bases spanning the gap.

The DNA of the CDR3 is TGCGCCAGCAGCTTGATGCAGGGGGAAGCAACAGAGACCCAGTACTTC. The encoded protein is CASSLMQGEATETQYF. The rearrangement joins TRBV5-1 to TRBJ2-5; 7 bases are shared with TRBD1. Trimming at V came to 1 base and at J to 4 bases, leaving 10 bases not matched to a gene. There are 16 residues in the CDR3. Germline assignment: CDR1 SGHRS and CDR2 YFSETQ.

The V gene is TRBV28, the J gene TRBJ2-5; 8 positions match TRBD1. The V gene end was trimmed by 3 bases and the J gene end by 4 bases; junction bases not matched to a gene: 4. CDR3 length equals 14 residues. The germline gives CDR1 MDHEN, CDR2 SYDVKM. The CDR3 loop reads CASSFRGRRETQYF. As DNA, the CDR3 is TGTGCCAGCAGTTTCAGGGGGCGCAGAGAGACCCAGTACTTC.

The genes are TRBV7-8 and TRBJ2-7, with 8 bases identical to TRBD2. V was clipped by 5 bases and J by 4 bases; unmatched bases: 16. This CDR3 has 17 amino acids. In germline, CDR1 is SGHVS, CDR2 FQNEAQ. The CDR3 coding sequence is TGTGCCAGCAGCCAAGTTGGCGGGAGGAGGGCCTCTTACGAGCAGTACTTC. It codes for CASSQVGGRRASYEQYF.

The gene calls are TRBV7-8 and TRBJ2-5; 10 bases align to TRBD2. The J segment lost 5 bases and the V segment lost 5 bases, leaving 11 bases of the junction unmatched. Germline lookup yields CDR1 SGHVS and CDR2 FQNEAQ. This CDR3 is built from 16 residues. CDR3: CASSPPGLARQETQYF. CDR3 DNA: TGTGCCAGCAGCCCTCCGGGACTAGCGAGGCAGGAGACCCAGTACTTC.

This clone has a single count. DNA for the CDR3: TGTGCCAGCAGTCGAGGGGGCGACTATGGCTACACCTTC. It yields the protein CASSRGGDYGYTF. The chain joins TRBV28 to TRBJ1-2; 7 bases match TRBD1. The germline V gene has CDR1 MDHEN and CDR2 SYDVKM. The CDR3 has 13 residues. The ends lost 5 bases at V and 3 bases at J; junction bases unmatched: 3.

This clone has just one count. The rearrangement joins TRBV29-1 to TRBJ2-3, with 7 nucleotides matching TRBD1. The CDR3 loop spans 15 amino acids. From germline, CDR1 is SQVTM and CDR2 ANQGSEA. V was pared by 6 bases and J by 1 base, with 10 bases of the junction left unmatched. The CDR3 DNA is TGCAGCGTCGCGCTGACAGGGACCGGCACAGATACGCAGTATTTT. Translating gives CSVALTGTGTDTQYF.

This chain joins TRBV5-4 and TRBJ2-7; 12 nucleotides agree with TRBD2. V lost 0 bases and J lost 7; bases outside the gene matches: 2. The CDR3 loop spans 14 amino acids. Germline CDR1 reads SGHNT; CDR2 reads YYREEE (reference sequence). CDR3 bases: TGTGCCAGCAGCTTGGGGGGACTAGCGGGTGAGCAGTACTTC. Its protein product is CASSLGGLAGEQYF.

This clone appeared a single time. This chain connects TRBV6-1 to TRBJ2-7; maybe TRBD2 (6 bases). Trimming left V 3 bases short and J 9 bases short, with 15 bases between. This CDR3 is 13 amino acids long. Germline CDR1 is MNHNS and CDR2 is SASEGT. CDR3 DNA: TGTGCCAGCAGTGATAGCCGGACTAAGGGGCAGTACTTC. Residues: CASSDSRTKGQYF.

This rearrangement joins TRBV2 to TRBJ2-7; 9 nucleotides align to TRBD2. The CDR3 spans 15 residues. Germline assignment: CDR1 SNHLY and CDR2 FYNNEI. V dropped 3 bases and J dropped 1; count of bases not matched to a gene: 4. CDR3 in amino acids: CASSDRLAASYEQYF. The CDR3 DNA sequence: TGTGCCAGCAGTGATAGACTAGCGGCTTCCTACGAGCAGTACTTC.

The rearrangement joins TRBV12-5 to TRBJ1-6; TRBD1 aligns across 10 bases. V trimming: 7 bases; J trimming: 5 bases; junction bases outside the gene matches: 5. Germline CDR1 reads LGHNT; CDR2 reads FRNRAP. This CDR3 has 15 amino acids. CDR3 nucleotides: TGTGCTAGTGCCGACAGGGGGCCCCATAATTCACCCCTCCACTTT. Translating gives CASADRGPHNSPLHF. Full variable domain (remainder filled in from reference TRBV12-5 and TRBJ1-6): DARVTQTPRHKVTEMGQEVTMRCQPILGHNTVFWYRQTMMQGLELLAYFRNRAPLDDSGMPKDRFSAEMPDATLATLKIQPSEPRDSAVYFCASADRGPHNSPLHFGNGTRLTVT.

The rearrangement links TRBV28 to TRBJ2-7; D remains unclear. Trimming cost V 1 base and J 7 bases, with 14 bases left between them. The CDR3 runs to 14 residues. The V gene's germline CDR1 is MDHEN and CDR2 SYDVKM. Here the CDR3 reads CASSLYRGFGEQYF. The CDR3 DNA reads TGTGCCAGCAGTTTATATCGAGGATTTGGAGAGCAGTACTTC.

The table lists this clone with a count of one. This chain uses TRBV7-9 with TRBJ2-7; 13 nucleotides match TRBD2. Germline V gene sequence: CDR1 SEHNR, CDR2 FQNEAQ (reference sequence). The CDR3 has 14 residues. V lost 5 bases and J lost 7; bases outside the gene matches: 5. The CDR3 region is CASSQLAGGKEQYF. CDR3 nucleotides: TGTGCCAGCAGCCAACTAGCGGGAGGGAAAGAGCAGTACTTC.